The rows below give T cell receptor beta chains drawn from one sample of a study of T-cell memory formation after mild COVID-19. Using its own MiXCR run on the 5' RACE reads, TCRdb lists one record per CDR3 protein. The sample has roughly 350,000 distinct CDR3 sequences; 28% are singletons. Material for sequencing was PBMCs or a T cell subset sorted from them (not recorded which). These receptors were collected from an adult woman who had mild COVID-19 (a few samples of this study predate the infection). Cell type and time point are not known. The CDR3 runs from the conserved cysteine through the conserved F or W. D genes are given only for firm matches. The size field is filled for only some rows; it gives once, few, many or a size class.

TRBV29-1	TRBJ1-2	NA	NA	CSVVENYYGYTF	TGCAGCGTTGTTGAAAACTACTATGGCTACACCTTC
TRBV4-1	TRBJ2-5	NA	few	CASSQDGGARETQYF	TGCGCCAGCAGCCAAGATGGGGGGGCGCGGGAGACCCAGTACTTC
TRBV4-1	TRBJ2-7	TRBD2	NA	CASSQDASGHYEQYF	TGCGCCAGCAGCCAAGACGCTAGCGGCCACTACGAGCAGTACTTC
TRBV29-1	TRBJ1-2	NA	few	CSVDDRSYGYTF	TGCAGCGTCGACGACAGGTCCTATGGCTACACCTTC
TRBV9	TRBJ2-1	NA	NA	CASSAAGTTNEQFF	TGTGCCAGCAGCGCGGCCGGGACGACGAATGAGCAGTTCTTC
TRBV3-1	TRBJ1-2	TRBD1	NA	CASRPGTGAFHGYTF	TGTGCCAGCAGACCCGGGACAGGGGCGTTTCATGGCTACACCTTC
TRBV9	TRBJ2-1	NA	NA	CASSGTSTNEQFF	TGTGCCAGCAGCGGTACTAGCACCAATGAGCAGTTCTTC
TRBV12-3/TRBV12-4	TRBJ2-1	NA	many	CASSPHNEQFF	TGTGCCAGCAGTCCTCACAATGAGCAGTTCTTC
TRBV9	TRBJ1-5	NA	NA	CASSVAGGAQPQHF	TGTGCCAGCAGCGTAGCGGGGGGGGCTCAGCCCCAGCATTTT
TRBV7-9	TRBJ1-1	NA	few	CASTTFGMNTEAFF	TGTGCCAGCACTACTTTCGGAATGAACACTGAAGCTTTCTTT
TRBV12-3/TRBV12-4	TRBJ1-5	NA	NA	CASSRTWGNQPQHF	TGTGCCAGCAGTCGGACGTGGGGCAATCAGCCCCAGCATTTT
TRBV6-2/TRBV6-3	TRBJ1-5	NA	few	CASSYEGISNQPQHF	TGTGCCAGCAGTTACGAGGGGATTAGCAATCAGCCCCAGCATTTT
TRBV6-5	TRBJ2-2	NA	few	CASSYFGAGYIGELFF	TGTGCCAGCAGTTACTTCGGGGCAGGGTATATCGGGGAGCTGTTTTTT
TRBV30	TRBJ1-5	NA	few	CAWSVGQISNQPQHF	TGTGCCTGGAGTGTCGGACAGATTAGCAATCAGCCCCAGCATTTT
TRBV12-3/TRBV12-4	TRBJ1-2	TRBD1	few	CASSTLQGGYTF	TGTGCCAGCAGTACCTTACAGGGGGGCTACACCTTC
TRBV29-1	TRBJ1-2	TRBD1	NA	CSVNLDREGEDGYTF	TGCAGCGTCAACCTCGACAGGGAGGGTGAAGATGGCTACACCTTC
TRBV14	TRBJ2-1	NA	NA	CASSLGIPGYNEQFF	TGTGCCAGCAGCCTGGGCATTCCAGGGTACAATGAGCAGTTCTTC
TRBV7-8	TRBJ2-7	NA	NA	CASSPRDKAYEQYF	TGTGCCAGCAGCCCTCGGGACAAGGCGTACGAGCAGTACTTC
TRBV5-6	TRBJ2-1	NA	few	CASSPPRDNEQFF	TGTGCCAGCAGCCCTCCTAGGGACAATGAGCAGTTCTTC
TRBV7-8	TRBJ2-7	TRBD2	few	CASSSYSGTTPYEQYF	TGTGCCAGCAGCTCTTATAGCGGGACCACACCCTACGAGCAGTACTTC
TRBV4-2	TRBJ2-5	NA	few	CASSQVQGNQETQYF	TGTGCCAGCAGCCAAGTTCAGGGAAACCAAGAGACCCAGTACTTC
TRBV14	TRBJ1-2	NA	NA	CASSQVENYGYTF	TGTGCCAGCAGCCAGGTGGAAAACTATGGCTACACCTTC
TRBV4-1	TRBJ2-5	NA	NA	CASSQDRGQRETQYF	TGCGCCAGCAGCCAAGACAGGGGCCAGCGGGAGACCCAGTACTTC
TRBV29-1	TRBJ1-2	NA	NA	CSVVERNYGYTF	TGCAGCGTTGTGGAGAGAAACTATGGCTACACCTTC
TRBV5-1	TRBJ2-3	NA	many	CASSLEGADTQYF	TGCGCCAGCAGCTTGGAGGGGGCAGATACGCAGTATTTT
TRBV4-3	TRBJ2-7	TRBD1	few	CASSQVWVLGQGAYEQYF	TGCGCCAGCAGCCAAGTGTGGGTCTTGGGACAGGGGGCCTACGAGCAGTACTTC
TRBV7-6	TRBJ2-1	TRBD2	NA	CASSTGTSGSYNEQFF	TGTGCCAGCAGCACCGGGACTAGCGGCTCTTATAATGAGCAGTTCTTC
TRBV24-1	TRBJ2-3	NA	NA	CATSEVRGDTQYF	TGTGCCACCAGTGAGGTCCGGGGCGATACGCAGTATTTT
TRBV12-3/TRBV12-4	TRBJ2-3	TRBD2	NA	CASSTAGGTDTQYF	TGTGCCAGCAGTACAGCGGGGGGCACAGATACGCAGTATTTT
TRBV4-3	TRBJ1-2	NA	NA	CASSQDTGTYGYTF	TGCGCCAGCAGCCAAGATACAGGGACCTATGGCTACACCTTC
TRBV7-2	TRBJ1-1	TRBD1	NA	CASSSPVRDREAFF	TGTGCCAGCAGCTCACCCGTCCGGGACAGGGAAGCTTTCTTT
TRBV5-1	TRBJ1-1	NA	NA	CASRGGWQDGTEAFF	TGCGCCAGCAGGGGCGGATGGCAGGATGGCACTGAAGCTTTCTTT
TRBV7-9	TRBJ1-6	NA	few	CASSLVQGANPPLHF	TGTGCCAGCAGCTTAGTACAAGGGGCTAATCCACCCCTCCACTTT
TRBV4-1	TRBJ2-3	NA	NA	CASSQVILGTDTQYF	TGCGCCAGCAGCCAAGTGATTCTCGGGACAGATACGCAGTATTTT
TRBV7-6	TRBJ2-2	NA	NA	CASTHGQGGTGELFF	TGTGCCAGCACCCATGGACAGGGAGGGACCGGGGAGCTGTTTTTT
TRBV5-1	TRBJ1-2	NA	NA	CASSSALTGYYTF	TGCGCCAGCAGCTCCGCCCTAACAGGGTATTACACCTTC
TRBV24-1	TRBJ2-1	TRBD1	NA	CATSDYGQGADEQFF	TGTGCCACCAGTGACTACGGACAGGGGGCCGATGAGCAGTTCTTC
TRBV6-2/TRBV6-3	TRBJ2-2	TRBD2	NA	CASRGGAGETGELFF	TGTGCCAGCCGAGGCGGGGCGGGAGAGACCGGGGAGCTGTTTTTT
TRBV7-9	TRBJ2-3	TRBD2	few	CASSPKGTSGTDTQYF	TGTGCCAGCAGCCCCAAAGGGACTAGCGGCACAGATACGCAGTATTTT
TRBV25-1	TRBJ1-4	NA	few	CASSINEKLFF	TGTGCCAGCAGCATAAATGAAAAACTGTTTTTT
TRBV7-9	TRBJ2-4	NA	NA	CASSLESLAKNIQYF	TGTGCCAGCAGCTTAGAGAGCCTAGCCAAAAACATTCAGTACTTC
TRBV12-3/TRBV12-4	TRBJ2-1	NA	many	CASSFSAGSYNEQFF	TGTGCCAGCAGTTTCTCGGCAGGATCCTACAATGAGCAGTTCTTC
TRBV4-1	TRBJ1-1	NA	NA	CARSRGQFYTEAFF	TGCGCCAGAAGCCGAGGACAGTTCTACACTGAAGCTTTCTTT
TRBV15	TRBJ1-5	NA	few	CATSLYSNQPQHF	TGTGCCACCAGCTTATATAGCAATCAGCCCCAGCATTTT
TRBV7-8	TRBJ2-4	TRBD2	NA	CASSFSSLAGALAKNIQYF	TGTGCCAGCAGCTTTAGTAGTCTAGCGGGGGCCCTAGCCAAAAACATTCAGTACTTC
TRBV24-1	TRBJ2-5	NA	NA	CATGSGETQYF	TGTGCCACCGGTTCGGGCGAGACCCAGTACTTC
TRBV24-1	TRBJ2-7	NA	few	CATSPGAAAYEQYF	TGTGCCACCAGTCCCGGGGCAGCCGCCTACGAGCAGTACTTC
TRBV29-1	TRBJ2-5	NA	NA	CSVDPQETQYF	TGCAGCGTTGATCCGCAAGAGACCCAGTACTTC
TRBV7-9	TRBJ2-5	NA	few	CASSLATLGLGKETQYF	TGTGCCAGCAGCTTAGCGACTCTGGGACTCGGGAAAGAGACCCAGTACTTC
TRBV2	TRBJ1-2	NA	NA	CASSEQGQNYGYTF	TGTGCCAGCAGTGAACAGGGGCAGAACTATGGCTACACCTTC
TRBV3-1	TRBJ2-1	NA	few	CASSQEERHRVANEQFF	TGTGCCAGCAGCCAAGAAGAACGACACAGGGTTGCCAATGAGCAGTTCTTC
TRBV4-2	TRBJ2-1	TRBD2	NA	CASSQVWVSGGYNEQFF	TGTGCCAGCAGCCAAGTTTGGGTTAGCGGGGGATACAATGAGCAGTTCTTC
TRBV12-3/TRBV12-4	TRBJ2-4	TRBD2	NA	CASSPTSGSNIQYF	TGTGCCAGCAGTCCGACTAGCGGGAGTAACATTCAGTACTTC
TRBV20-1	TRBJ2-3	NA	NA	CSGNRQRADTQYF	TGCAGCGGAAATCGACAGAGGGCAGATACGCAGTATTTT
TRBV6-6	TRBJ2-7	TRBD1	NA	CATRWDSRSYEQYF	TGTGCCACCAGGTGGGACAGCCGATCCTACGAGCAGTACTTC
TRBV24-1	TRBJ2-5	TRBD2	NA	CATSKPGLEKTQYF	TGTGCCACCAGCAAACCGGGACTAGAAAAGACCCAGTACTTC
TRBV7-2	TRBJ2-3	NA	few	CASSGSRTDTQYF	TGTGCCAGCAGCGGTAGCCGCACAGATACGCAGTATTTT